The subject of this entry is one T cell receptor (beta chain). The data belong to a study of T cell responses to AZD1222 COVID-19 vaccine. Study as a whole: Some second doses came at about 4 weeks and others at about 12 weeks; these were pooled.

Produced via immunoSEQ multiplex PCR; TCRdb's table is partial and in-frame only. The sample includes 150,000 or so clones, 90% of them seen just once. The CDR3 is 15 amino acids. CDR1 and CDR2 (germline): MDHEN, SYDVKM. The V gene lost 2 bases and the J gene lost 0 bases, with 10 bases spanning the gap. The source was peripheral blood, collected on day 0 of AZD1222 vaccination. The sequence derives from an adult in good health. The rearrangement links TRBV28 to TRBJ1-2; a possible D gene is TRBD1 (5 bases). CDR3 DNA: TGTGCCAGCAGTTTACAGGGATCCCCTAACTATGGCTACACCTTC. Its protein product is CASSLQGSPNYGYTF.